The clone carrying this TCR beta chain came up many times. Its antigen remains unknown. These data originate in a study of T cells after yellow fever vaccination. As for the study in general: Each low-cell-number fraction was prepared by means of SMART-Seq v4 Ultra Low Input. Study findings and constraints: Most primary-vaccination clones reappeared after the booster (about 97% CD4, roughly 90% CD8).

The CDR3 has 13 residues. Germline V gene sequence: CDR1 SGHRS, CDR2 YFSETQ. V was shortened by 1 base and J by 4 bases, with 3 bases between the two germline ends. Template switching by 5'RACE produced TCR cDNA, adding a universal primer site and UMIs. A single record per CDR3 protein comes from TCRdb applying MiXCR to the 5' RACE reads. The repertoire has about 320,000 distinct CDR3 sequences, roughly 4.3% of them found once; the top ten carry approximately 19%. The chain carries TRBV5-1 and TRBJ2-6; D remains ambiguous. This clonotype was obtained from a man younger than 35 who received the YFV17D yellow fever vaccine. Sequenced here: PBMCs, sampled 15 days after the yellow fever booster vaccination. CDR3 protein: CASSLRGANVLTF. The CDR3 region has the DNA TGCGCCAGCAGCTTGAGAGGGGCCAACGTCCTGACTTTC.